The source of this T cell receptor beta chain is a study of cytotoxic CD8 clonotypes in ibrutinib-treated CLL. Some clones are missing from TCRdb's copy, which holds only in-frame ones; the method was immunoSEQ multiplex PCR. The sample yields fewer than 400,000 clones, 67% seen once. V was clipped by 4 bases and J by 9 bases, with 15 bases between them. This CDR3 is 13 amino acids long. Germline V lookup: CDR1 SGHRS, CDR2 YFSETQ. The clonotype originates from a human donor with chronic lymphocytic leukemia. Sample: PBMCs, taken after 36 months of ibrutinib treatment. The V gene is TRBV5-1, the J gene TRBJ2-3; D is tentatively TRBD1 or TRBD2 (5 bases each). The CDR3 sequence is CASSEYWDQTQYF. CDR3 sequence (DNA): TGCGCCAGCAGCGAGTATTGGGACCAGACGCAGTATTTT.